This T cell receptor beta chain was sequenced in a study of PD-1 blockade in classical Hodgkin lymphoma. This CDR3 is built from 19 residues. V shed 4 bases and J shed 5 bases, with 29 bases lying between them. Germline CDR1 and CDR2: SEHNR and FQNEAQ (reference sequence). All patients experienced relapse after autologous stem cell transplantation, and brentuximab vedotin exposure was variable. Repertoires were generated with immunoSEQ multiplex PCR, while TCRdb's copy carries only in-frame clones and drops some. The repertoire includes more than 140,000 clones, 78% of them detected once, and 7.5% to 10% sits in the top ten. Notes on the study in general: Complete responders' baseline diversity resembled that of newly diagnosed patients.

About this clone: The antigen is undetermined.

The chain carries TRBV7-9 and TRBJ2-5; D assignment may be TRBD1 or TRBD2 (5 bases each). The receptor comes from a human donor with classical Hodgkin lymphoma. The sequencing used peripheral blood mononuclear cells (PBMCs), collected before the second cycle of nivolumab. CDR3 DNA sequence: TGTGCCAGCAGCTCTTCCTTGCTGGGACGAGACCCTACGGGGGAGACCCAGTACTTC. Translated, it gives CASSSSLLGRDPTGETQYF.